The 12 T cell receptor beta chains below were found in one sample sequenced in a study of T cell responses to AZD1222 COVID-19 vaccine. The table came from immunoSEQ multiplex PCR; TCRdb's copy has only in-frame clones and leaves some out. The sample has fewer than 200,000 clones, around 89% seen once; the top ten hold 4.3%. The specimen was peripheral blood, collected 28 days after the second dose of the MenACWY control vaccine. Every receptor here comes from an adult who received the MenACWY meningococcal vaccine as a control.

The chain carries TRBV19 and TRBJ2-1; 7 bases align to TRBD2. The CDR3 runs to 14 residues. Germline V CDR1 and CDR2: LNHDA, SQIVND (reference sequence). The ends lost 7 bases at V and 0 bases at J; junction bases unmatched: 3. DNA of the CDR3: TGTGCCAGTAAATGGACTAGCTCCTACAATGAGCAGTTCTTC. It is translated as CASKWTSSYNEQFF.

The chain combines TRBV6-6 with TRBJ1-3; D remains unclear. The germline V and J ends were trimmed by 4 bases and 5 bases, with 15 bases remaining between them. Germline CDR1 is MNHNY and CDR2 is SVGAGI (reference sequence). There are 15 residues in the CDR3. CDR3 nucleotide sequence: TGTGCCAGCAGTTCAATGGGTGAATTAAGAAACACCATATATTTT. Amino acids: CASSSMGELRNTIYF.

This chain connects TRBV30 to TRBJ2-5; no reliable D call. Germline V gene sequence: CDR1 GTSNPN, CDR2 SVGIG (reference sequence). The CDR3 has 12 amino acids. V dropped 3 bases and J dropped 1 base, with 6 bases sitting between them. Here the CDR3 DNA reads TGTGCCTGGAGCCCCCCCCAAGAGACCCAGTACTTC. It encodes CAWSPPQETQYF.

The rearrangement joins TRBV5-6 to TRBJ2-6; D unclear. CDR1 is SGHDT, CDR2 YYEEEE, per germline. Trimming left V 3 bases short and J 0 bases short, with 7 bases between. The CDR3 runs to 15 residues. CDR3 amino acids: CASSSTVSGANVLTF. In nucleotides, the CDR3 is TGTGCCAGCAGCTCGACCGTCTCTGGGGCCAACGTCCTGACTTTC.

The rearrangement joins TRBV7-2 to TRBJ1-3, with TRBD1 identical over 7 bases. Germline V gene lookup returns CDR1 SGHTA and CDR2 FQGNSA. The CDR3 runs to 15 residues. V lost 3 bases, J lost 4 bases, and 6 bases stayed unmatched. CDR3 sequence (DNA): TGTGCCAGCAGCTTCTCCGGGACAGCCGGAAACACCATATATTTT. Translating gives CASSFSGTAGNTIYF.

V usage is TRBV10-3 and J usage is TRBJ1-6, with 8 bases identical to TRBD1. Per germline, CDR1 ENHRY and CDR2 SYGVKD. Germline trimming cut 6 bases from V and 7 bases from J; bases unmatched to any gene: 8. The CDR3 has 15 amino acids. The CDR3 protein is CAISIDRGGNSPLHF. CDR3 nucleotide sequence: TGTGCCATCAGCATAGACAGGGGCGGCAATTCACCCCTCCACTTT.

The chain uses TRBV2 and TRBJ2-3, with TRBD2 matching over 12 bases. Per the germline V gene, CDR1 is SNHLY and CDR2 is FYNNEI. The CDR3 spans 13 residues. V trimming: 10 bases; J trimming: 1 base; junction bases outside the gene matches: 0. CDR3 protein: CATSGGGTDTQYF. CDR3 DNA: TGTGCCACTAGCGGGGGGGGCACAGATACGCAGTATTTT.

The chain is built from TRBV7-9 and TRBJ2-7; TRBD1 agrees at 10 bases. This CDR3 is built from 16 residues. Trimming removed 5 bases from V and 6 bases from J; junction bases left unmatched: 13. Germline V lookup: CDR1 SEHNR, CDR2 FQNEAQ (reference sequence). The CDR3 spells CASSRDRGRVLSEQYF. In nucleotides, the CDR3 is TGTGCCAGCAGCCGAGACAGGGGGCGCGTCCTATCCGAGCAGTACTTC.

The sample holds one count of this clone. The genes are TRBV27 and TRBJ2-3; 8 nucleotides line up with TRBD2. Germline V CDR1 and CDR2: MNHEY, SMNVEV (reference sequence). This CDR3 is 16 amino acids long. The V and J ends lost 5 bases and 1 base, in that order; junction bases with no gene match: 8. CDR3 residues: CASSPPGLAGTDTQYF. Here the CDR3 DNA reads TGTGCCAGCAGTCCACCCGGACTAGCTGGCACAGATACGCAGTATTTT.

The V call is TRBV18, the J call TRBJ1-2; D might be TRBD1 (6 bases). The germline V gene encodes CDR1 KGHSH and CDR2 LQKENI. V was clipped by 3 bases and J by 6 bases, with 20 bases between them. This CDR3 has 16 residues. This CDR3 is CASSPGSSGGRNGYTF. DNA of the CDR3: TGTGCCAGCTCACCGGGTTCTTCGGGGGGGCGCAATGGCTACACCTTC.

This chain uses TRBV27 with TRBJ1-1; the match to TRBD1 covers 10 bases. From germline, CDR1 is MNHEY and CDR2 SMNVEV (reference sequence). V lost 3 bases and J lost 5; bases outside the gene matches: 12. CDR3 size: 17 residues. The CDR3 loop reads CASSFNRQGARGTEAFF. For the CDR3, the DNA is TGTGCCAGCAGTTTCAATCGACAGGGGGCTAGAGGAACTGAAGCTTTCTTT.

The chain is built from TRBV15 and TRBJ1-4, with D possibly TRBD1 on 6 matching bases. V lost 4 bases to trimming and J lost 7 bases, with 10 bases between them. The CDR3 contains 13 residues. Germline assignment: CDR1 LNHNV and CDR2 YYDKDF (reference sequence). The CDR3 spells CATSTHRVEKLFF. In DNA, the CDR3 is TGTGCCACCAGCACCCACAGGGTTGAAAAACTGTTTTTT.